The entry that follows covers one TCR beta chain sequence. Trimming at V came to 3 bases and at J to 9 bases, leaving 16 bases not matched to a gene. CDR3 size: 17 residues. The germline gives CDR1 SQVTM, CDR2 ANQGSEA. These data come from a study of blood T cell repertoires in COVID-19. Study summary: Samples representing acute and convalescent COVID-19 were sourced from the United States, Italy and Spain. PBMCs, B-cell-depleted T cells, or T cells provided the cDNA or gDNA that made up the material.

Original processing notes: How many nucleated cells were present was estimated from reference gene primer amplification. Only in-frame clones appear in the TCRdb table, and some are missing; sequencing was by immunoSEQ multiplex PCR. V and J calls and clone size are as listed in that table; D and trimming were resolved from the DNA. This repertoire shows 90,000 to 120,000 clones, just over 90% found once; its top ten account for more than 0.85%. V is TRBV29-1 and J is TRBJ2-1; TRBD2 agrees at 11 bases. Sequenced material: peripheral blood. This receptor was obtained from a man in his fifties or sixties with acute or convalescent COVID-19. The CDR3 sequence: CSVEFSGTSGPPGEQFF. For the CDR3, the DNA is TGCAGCGTTGAGTTCTCCGGGACTAGCGGACCTCCGGGTGAGCAGTTCTTC.